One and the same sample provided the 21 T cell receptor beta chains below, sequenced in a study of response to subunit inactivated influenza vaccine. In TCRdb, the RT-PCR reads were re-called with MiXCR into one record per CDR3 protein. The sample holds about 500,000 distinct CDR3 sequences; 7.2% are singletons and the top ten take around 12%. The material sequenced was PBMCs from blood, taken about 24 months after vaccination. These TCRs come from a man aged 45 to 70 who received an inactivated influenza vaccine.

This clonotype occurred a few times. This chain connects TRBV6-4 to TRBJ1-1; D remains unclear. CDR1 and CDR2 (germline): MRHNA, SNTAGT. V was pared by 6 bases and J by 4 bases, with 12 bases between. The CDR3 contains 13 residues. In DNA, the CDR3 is TGTGCCAGCAGAAGGGTCGGGAGCACTGAAGCTTTCTTT. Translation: CASRRVGSTEAFF.

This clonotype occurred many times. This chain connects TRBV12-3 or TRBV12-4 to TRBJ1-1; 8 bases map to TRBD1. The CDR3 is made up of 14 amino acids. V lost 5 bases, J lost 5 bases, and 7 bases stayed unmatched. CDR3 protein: CASSQTGVGTEAFF. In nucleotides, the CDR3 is TGTGCCAGCAGTCAGACAGGGGTAGGGACTGAAGCTTTCTTT.

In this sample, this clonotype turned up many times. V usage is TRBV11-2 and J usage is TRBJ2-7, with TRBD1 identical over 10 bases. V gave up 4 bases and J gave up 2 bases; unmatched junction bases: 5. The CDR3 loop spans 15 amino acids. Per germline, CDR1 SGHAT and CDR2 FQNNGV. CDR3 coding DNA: TGTGCCAGCAGCTCTGCCGGGACAGGGGCCTACGAGCAGTACTTC. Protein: CASSSAGTGAYEQYF.

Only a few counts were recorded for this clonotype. The CDR3 nucleotides are TGTGCCAGCCAATACACCGGGGAGCTGTTTTTT. Translating it yields CASQYTGELFF. The chain employs TRBV2 and TRBJ2-2; D remains unclear. CDR3 length: 11 amino acids. The V gene lost 8 bases and the J gene lost 3 bases, with 4 bases spanning the gap. Germline assignment: CDR1 SNHLY and CDR2 FYNNEI.

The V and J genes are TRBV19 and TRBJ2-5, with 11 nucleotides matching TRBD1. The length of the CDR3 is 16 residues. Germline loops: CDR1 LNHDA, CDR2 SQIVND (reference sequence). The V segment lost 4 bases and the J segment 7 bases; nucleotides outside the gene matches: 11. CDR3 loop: CASSSWTGGNIGTQYF. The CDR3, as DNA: TGTGCCAGTAGTAGCTGGACAGGGGGCAACATCGGGACCCAGTACTTC. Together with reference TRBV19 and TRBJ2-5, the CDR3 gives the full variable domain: DGGITQSPKYLFRKEGQNVTLSCEQNLNHDAMYWYRQDPGQGLRLIYYSQIVNDFQKGDIAEGYSVSREKKESFPLTVTSAQKNPTAFYLCASSSWTGGNIGTQYFGPGTRLLVL.

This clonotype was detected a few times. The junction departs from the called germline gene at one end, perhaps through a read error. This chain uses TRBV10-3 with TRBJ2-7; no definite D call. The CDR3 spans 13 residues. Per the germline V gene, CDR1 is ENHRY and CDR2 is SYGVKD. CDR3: CAISELTSHEQYF. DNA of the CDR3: TGTGCCATCAGTGAACTGACCTCCCACGAGCAGTACTTC.

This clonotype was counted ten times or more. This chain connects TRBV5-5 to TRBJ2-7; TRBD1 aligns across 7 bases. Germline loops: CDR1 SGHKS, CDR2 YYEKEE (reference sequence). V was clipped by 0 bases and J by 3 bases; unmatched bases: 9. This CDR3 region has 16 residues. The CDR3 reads CASSLVATGTLYEQYF. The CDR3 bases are TGTGCCAGCAGCTTGGTGGCGACAGGGACCCTCTACGAGCAGTACTTC. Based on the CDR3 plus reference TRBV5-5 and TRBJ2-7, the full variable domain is DAGVTQSPTHLIKTRGQQVTLRCSPISGHKSVSWYQQVLGQGPQFIFQYYEKEERGRGNFPDRFSARQFPNYSSELNVNALLLGDSALYLCASSLVATGTLYEQYFGPGTRLTVT.

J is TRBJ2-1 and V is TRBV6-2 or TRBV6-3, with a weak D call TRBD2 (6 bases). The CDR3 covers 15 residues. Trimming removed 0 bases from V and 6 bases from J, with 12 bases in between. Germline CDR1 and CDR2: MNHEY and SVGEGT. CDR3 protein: CASSYSSGSGNEQFF. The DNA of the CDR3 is TGTGCCAGCAGTTACTCGAGCGGGTCAGGCAATGAGCAGTTCTTC.

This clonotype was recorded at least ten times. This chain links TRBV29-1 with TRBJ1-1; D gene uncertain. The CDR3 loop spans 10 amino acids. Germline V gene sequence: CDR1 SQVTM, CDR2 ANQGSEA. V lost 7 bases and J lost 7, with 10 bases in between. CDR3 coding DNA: TGCAGCGCCGCGGGTGTTGAAGCTTTCTTT. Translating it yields CSAAGVEAFF. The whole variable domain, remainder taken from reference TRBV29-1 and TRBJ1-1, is SAVISQKPSRDICQRGTSLTIQCQVDSQVTMMFWYRQQPGQSLTLIATANQGSEATYESGFVIDKFPISRPNLTFSTLTVSNMSPEDSSIYLCSAAGVEAFFGQGTRLTVV.

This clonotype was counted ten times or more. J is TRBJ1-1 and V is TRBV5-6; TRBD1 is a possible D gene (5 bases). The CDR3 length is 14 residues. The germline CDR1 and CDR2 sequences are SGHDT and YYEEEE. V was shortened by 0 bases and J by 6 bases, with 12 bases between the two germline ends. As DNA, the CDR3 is TGTGCCAGCAGCTTGGGACAGTACGTCCCTGAAGCTTTCTTT. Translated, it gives CASSLGQYVPEAFF.

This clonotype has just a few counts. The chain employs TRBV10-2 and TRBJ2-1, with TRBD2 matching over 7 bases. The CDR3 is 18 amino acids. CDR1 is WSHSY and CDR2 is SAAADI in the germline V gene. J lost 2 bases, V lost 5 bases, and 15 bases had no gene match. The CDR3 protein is CASSQVRAGRGPYNEQFF. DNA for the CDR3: TGCGCCAGCAGTCAGGTCCGAGCGGGGAGGGGACCCTACAATGAGCAGTTCTTC.

The CDR3 is CSVENQYEQYF. The CDR3 nucleotides are TGCAGCGTTGAGAATCAGTACGAGCAGTACTTC. This chain links TRBV29-1 with TRBJ2-7; no reliable D call. This CDR3 has 11 residues. Trimming cost V 3 bases and J 4 bases, with 7 bases left between them. In germline, CDR1 is SQVTM, CDR2 ANQGSEA.

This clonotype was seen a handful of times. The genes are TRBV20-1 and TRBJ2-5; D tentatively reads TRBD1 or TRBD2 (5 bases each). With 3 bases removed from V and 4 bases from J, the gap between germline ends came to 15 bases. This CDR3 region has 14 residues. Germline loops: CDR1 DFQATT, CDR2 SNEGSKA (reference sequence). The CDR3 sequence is CSASQTQRGETQYF. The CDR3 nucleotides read TGCAGTGCTAGTCAAACCCAGAGGGGAGAGACCCAGTACTTC.

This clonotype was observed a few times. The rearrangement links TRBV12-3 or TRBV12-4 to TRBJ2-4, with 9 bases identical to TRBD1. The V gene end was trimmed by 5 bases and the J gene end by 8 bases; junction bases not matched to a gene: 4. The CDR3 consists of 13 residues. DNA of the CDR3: TGTGCCAGCAGTCCTCGACAGGGGGACATTCAGTACTTC. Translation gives CASSPRQGDIQYF.

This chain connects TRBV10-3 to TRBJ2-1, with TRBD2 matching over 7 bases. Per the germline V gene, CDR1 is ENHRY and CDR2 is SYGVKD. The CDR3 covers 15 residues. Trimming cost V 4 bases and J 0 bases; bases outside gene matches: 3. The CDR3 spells CAISGGGSSYNEQFF. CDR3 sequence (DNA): TGTGCCATCAGTGGGGGCGGGAGCTCCTACAATGAGCAGTTCTTC.

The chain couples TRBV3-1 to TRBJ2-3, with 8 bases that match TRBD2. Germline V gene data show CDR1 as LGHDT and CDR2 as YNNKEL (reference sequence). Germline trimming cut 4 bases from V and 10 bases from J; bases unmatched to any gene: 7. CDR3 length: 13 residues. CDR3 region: CASSPLLAAPQYF. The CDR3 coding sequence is TGTGCCAGCAGCCCATTACTAGCGGCTCCGCAGTATTTT.

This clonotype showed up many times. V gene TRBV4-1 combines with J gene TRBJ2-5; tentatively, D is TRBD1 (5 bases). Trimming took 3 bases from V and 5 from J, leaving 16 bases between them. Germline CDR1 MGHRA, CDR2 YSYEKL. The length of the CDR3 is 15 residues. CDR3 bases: TGCGCCAGCAGCCACCTCAGGGCGGCGGTGGAGACCCAGTACTTC. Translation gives CASSHLRAAVETQYF.

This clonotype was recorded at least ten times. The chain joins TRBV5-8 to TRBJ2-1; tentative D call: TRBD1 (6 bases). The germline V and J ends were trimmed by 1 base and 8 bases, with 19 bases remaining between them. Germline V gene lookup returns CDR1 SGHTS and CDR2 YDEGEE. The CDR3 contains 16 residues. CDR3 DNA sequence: TGTGCCAGCAGCTTGCCCAGAAGGGGGTATGTAGATGAGCAGTTCTTC. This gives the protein CASSLPRRGYVDEQFF.

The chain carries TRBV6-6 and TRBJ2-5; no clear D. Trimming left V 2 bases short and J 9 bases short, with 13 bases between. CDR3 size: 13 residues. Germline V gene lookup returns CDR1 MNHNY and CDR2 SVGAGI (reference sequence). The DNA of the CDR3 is TGTGCCAGCAGTTACGGCGGCAACTCGGCCCAGTACTTC. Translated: CASSYGGNSAQYF.

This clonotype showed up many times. The chain's CDR3 is CASSFAGNTGELFF. CDR3 DNA sequence: TGTGCCAGCAGTTTCGCGGGGAACACCGGGGAGCTGTTTTTT. The chain uses TRBV12-3 or TRBV12-4 and TRBJ2-2, with TRBD2 as a possible D gene (5 bases). The V end was cut by 3 bases, the J end by 1 base, with 6 bases between. This CDR3 has 14 amino acids.

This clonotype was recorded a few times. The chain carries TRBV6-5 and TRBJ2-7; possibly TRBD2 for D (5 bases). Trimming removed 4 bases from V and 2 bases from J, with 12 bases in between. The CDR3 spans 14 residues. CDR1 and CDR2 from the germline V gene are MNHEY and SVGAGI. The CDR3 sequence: CASSFLTGTYEQYF. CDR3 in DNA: TGTGCCAGCAGTTTTCTGACGGGAACCTACGAGCAGTACTTC.